The 11 T cell receptor beta chains given below trace back to one sample, sequenced in a study of blood T cell repertoires in COVID-19. This table comes from immunoSEQ multiplex PCR, and its TCRdb copy is limited to in-frame clones, with some not included. The table has approximately 50,000 clones, 75% to 90% seen once. Sequencing was performed on peripheral blood. The receptors here all came from a human donor in a cohort sampled during active COVID-19.

The sample holds a few counts of this clone. The gene calls are TRBV14 and TRBJ2-2; TRBD1 is a possible D gene (5 bases). CDR1 and CDR2 from the germline V gene are SGHDN and FVKESK. The CDR3 covers 16 residues. V lost 0 bases, J lost 5 bases, and 13 bases lay in between. For the CDR3, the DNA is TGTGCCAGCAGCCAAGATCCCCAGGGAAGTACCGGGGAGCTGTTTTTT. Translated: CASSQDPQGSTGELFF.

The chain uses TRBV6-5 and TRBJ1-2, with 9 bases fitting TRBD1. CDR1 is MNHEY and CDR2 is SVGAGI in the germline V gene. V lost 5 bases to trimming and J lost 5 bases; unmatched junction nucleotides: 9. The CDR3 sequence is 15 residues long. The chain's CDR3 is CASSNWDRASYGYTF. Here the CDR3 DNA reads TGTGCCAGCAGTAATTGGGACAGGGCAAGTTATGGCTACACCTTC.

The chain recombines TRBV20-1 with TRBJ2-3; D not certain. V lost 3 bases to trimming and J lost 0 bases, with 7 bases between them. From germline, CDR1 is DFQATT and CDR2 SNEGSKA (reference sequence). CDR3 length: 13 residues. The CDR3 loop reads CSASRSSTDTQYF. Written as DNA, the CDR3 is TGCAGTGCTAGTAGGAGTAGCACAGATACGCAGTATTTT.

The V and J genes are TRBV7-9 and TRBJ2-1; possibly TRBD2 for D (6 bases). Trimming stripped 3 bases from V and 11 bases from J, with 11 bases between. CDR3 size: 12 residues. The germline gives CDR1 SEHNR, CDR2 FQNEAQ (reference sequence). CDR3 DNA: TGTGCCAGCAGCTTCTTTAGCGGACAGCAGTTCTTC. Residues: CASSFFSGQQFF. The full variable domain, in which reference TRBV7-9 and TRBJ2-1 provide the parts outside the CDR3, is DTGVSQNPRHKITKRGQNVTFRCDPISEHNRLYWYRQTLGQGPEFLTYFQNEAQLEKSRLLSDRFSAERPKGSFSTLEIQRTEQGDSAMYLCASSFFSGQQFFGPGTRLTVL.

The V gene is TRBV19, the J gene TRBJ2-5; D is possibly TRBD2 (6 bases). Germline CDR1 LNHDA, CDR2 SQIVND (reference sequence). CDR3 length: 15 amino acids. Deletions cut 6 bases from V and 5 bases from J, with 19 bases between. The CDR3 nucleotides are TGTGCCAGTAGCCTCACGGAGGGGTCACGGGAGACCCAGTACTTC. Its translation is CASSLTEGSRETQYF. Complete variable domain (other parts from reference TRBV19 and TRBJ2-5): DGGITQSPKYLFRKEGQNVTLSCEQNLNHDAMYWYRQDPGQGLRLIYYSQIVNDFQKGDIAEGYSVSREKKESFPLTVTSAQKNPTAFYLCASSLTEGSRETQYFGPGTRLLVL.

The chain is built from TRBV29-1 and TRBJ1-2; possible D gene TRBD1, 6 bases. Trimming pared 2 bases from V and 3 bases from J, leaving 10 bases between. Germline assignment: CDR1 SQVTM and CDR2 ANQGSEA. The CDR3 contains 13 residues. The CDR3 sequence is CSVETGRDYGYTF. The CDR3 DNA reads TGCAGCGTTGAAACAGGGAGGGACTATGGCTACACCTTC.

The V gene is TRBV19, the J gene TRBJ2-7; TRBD1 might be the D (5 bases). The CDR3 spans 14 residues. CDR1 and CDR2 from the germline V gene are LNHDA and SQIVND (reference sequence). Trimming removed 1 base from V and 0 bases from J, with 7 bases in between. The CDR3 region has the DNA TGTGCCAGTAGTATAGGGGGCCGCTCCTACGAGCAGTACTTC. This translates into CASSIGGRSYEQYF.

This sequence joins TRBV28 and TRBJ1-2; D not certain. Per the germline V gene, CDR1 is MDHEN and CDR2 is SYDVKM. Between the trimmed V and J ends, which lost 3 bases and 7 bases, there was a span of 15 bases. The length of the CDR3 is 14 residues. The CDR3 sequence: CASSLGRSETGYTF. Here the CDR3 DNA reads TGTGCCAGCAGTTTGGGCCGCTCAGAGACTGGCTACACCTTC.

This clone turned up a few times. The chain is built from TRBV6-5 and TRBJ1-6; D possibly corresponds to TRBD1 (5 bases). The CDR3 sequence is 15 residues long. The V end was cut by 0 bases, the J end by 7 bases, with 10 bases between. Germline V gives CDR1 MNHEY, CDR2 SVGAGI. Here the CDR3 reads CASSYSGPVNSPLHF. CDR3 sequence (DNA): TGTGCCAGCAGTTACTCGGGGCCGGTAAATTCACCCCTCCACTTT.

The V and J genes are TRBV29-1 and TRBJ1-3; TRBD1 matches 7 bases. V shed 1 base, J shed 0 bases, and the junction held 3 bases outside the gene matches. This CDR3 has 15 residues. Germline lookup yields CDR1 SQVTM and CDR2 ANQGSEA. CDR3 bases: TGCAGCGTTGAAGTGACAGGGTTCTCTGGAAACACCATATATTTT. Amino acids: CSVEVTGFSGNTIYF.

This chain connects TRBV6-1 to TRBJ2-7; no definite D call. V was pared by 3 bases and J by 0 bases, with 12 bases between. CDR1 and CDR2 (germline): MNHNS, SASEGT. The length of the CDR3 is 15 residues. The CDR3 bases are TGTGCCAGCAGTGACCGGGTCGCGAGCTCCTACGAGCAGTACTTC. It is translated as CASSDRVASSYEQYF.